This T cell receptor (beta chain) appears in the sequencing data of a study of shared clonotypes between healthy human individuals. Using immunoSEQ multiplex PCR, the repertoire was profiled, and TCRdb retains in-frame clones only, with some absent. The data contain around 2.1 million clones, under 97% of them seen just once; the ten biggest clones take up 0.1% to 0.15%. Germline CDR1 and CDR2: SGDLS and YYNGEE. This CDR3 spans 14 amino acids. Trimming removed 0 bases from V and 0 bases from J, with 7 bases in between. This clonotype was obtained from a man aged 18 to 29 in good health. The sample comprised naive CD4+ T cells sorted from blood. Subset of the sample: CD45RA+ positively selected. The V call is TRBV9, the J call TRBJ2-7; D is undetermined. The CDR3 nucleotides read TGTGCCAGCAGCGTAGACATGGGCTCCTACGAGCAGTACTTC. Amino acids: CASSVDMGSYEQYF.